Listed below are T cell receptor beta chains from one sample, sequenced in a study of breast tumors, draining lymph nodes, adjacent tissues. MiXCR, applied by TCRdb to the multiplex PCR reads, yields one record per CDR3 protein. The data contain 250,000 or so distinct CDR3 sequences, about 30% of them seen just once; the ten biggest clones take up more than 1%. Sequencing used axillary lymph node tissue. Source of these receptors: a female donor with breast cancer. Some clones in this sample may be carry-over from other donors' samples. CDR3s include the opening cysteine and the closing phenylalanine or tryptophan. D genes are given only for firm matches. Size is stated for part of the rows, as once, few or many counts, or as a class when the clone is expanded.

clone size,J gene,V gene,D gene,CDR3 protein,CDR3 DNA
many,TRBJ2-7,TRBV2,TRBD1,CASRGTGHSYEQYF,TGTGCCAGCAGGGGGACAGGGCACTCCTACGAGCAGTACTTC
many,TRBJ2-7,TRBV7-8,NA,CASSLRQNYEQYF,TGTGCCAGCAGCTTACGGCAGAACTACGAGCAGTACTTC
once,TRBJ1-4,TRBV20-1,NA,CSASQGNRKEKLFF,TGCAGTGCTTCCCAGGGGAATCGAAAAGAAAAACTGTTTTTT
many,TRBJ2-3,TRBV7-2,NA,CASRRTASTDTQYF,TGTGCCAGCAGGAGGACAGCTAGCACAGATACGCAGTATTTT
few,TRBJ2-1,TRBV20-1,TRBD2,CSALAGATYTEQFF,TGCAGTGCTTTAGCGGGAGCGACCTACACTGAGCAGTTCTTC
many,TRBJ1-5,TRBV24-1,TRBD1,CATSDPGQGGSNQPQHF,TGTGCCACCAGTGATCCCGGACAGGGAGGGAGCAATCAGCCCCAGCATTTT
many,TRBJ1-2,TRBV7-9,NA,CASSESTENYGYTF,TGTGCCAGCAGTGAATCGACAGAAAACTATGGCTACACCTTC
NA,TRBJ2-3,TRBV7-9,NA,CASSLDPGFSTGTQYF,TGTGCAAGCAGCTTAGACCCCGGATTTAGCACAGGTACGCAGTATTTT
NA,TRBJ2-5,TRBV24-1,NA,CAPQTAQETQYF,TGTGCTCCTCAGACTGCACAAGAGACCCAGTACTTC
many,TRBJ2-2,TRBV19,TRBD2,CASKGGPSGGELFF,TGTGCCAGTAAGGGAGGGCCGTCGGGCGGGGAGCTGTTTTTT
many,TRBJ1-6,TRBV30,TRBD1,CAWRTGGISPLHF,TGTGCCTGGAGAACAGGGGGTATTTCACCCCTCCACTTT
NA,TRBJ2-2,TRBV6-2/TRBV6-3,TRBD2,CASSYLAGATGELFF,TGTGCCAGCAGTTATCTAGCGGGAGCCACCGGGGAGCTGTTTTTT
many,TRBJ1-2,TRBV5-5,TRBD1,CASSDTGGPPNGYTF,TGTGCCAGCAGCGATACAGGGGGCCCACCTAATGGCTACACCTTC
many,TRBJ2-7,TRBV7-2,NA,CASSYGDWGSYEQYF,TGTGCCAGCAGCTATGGTGACTGGGGCTCCTACGAGCAGTACTTC
many,TRBJ2-2,TRBV7-2,NA,CASTERSNTGELFF,TGTGCCAGCACCGAGCGATCTAACACCGGGGAGCTGTTTTTT
many,TRBJ2-2,TRBV4-1,TRBD2,CASSQPSGRAIGAGELFF,TGCGCCAGCAGCCAACCTAGCGGGAGGGCCATTGGGGCCGGGGAGCTGTTTTTT
NA,TRBJ1-5,TRBV6-6,TRBD1,CASSCRTGSGGSNQPQHF,TGTGCCAGCAGTTGCCGTACCGGGTCAGGGGGTAGCAATCAGCCCCAGCATTTT
many,TRBJ2-3,TRBV7-7,TRBD2,CASSSLAGVGTDTQYF,TGTGCTAGCAGCTCCTTAGCGGGAGTAGGCACAGATACGCAGTATTTT
many,TRBJ2-6,TRBV11-1,NA,CASSFSARGVGANVLTF,TGTGCCAGCAGCTTCTCGGCCAGAGGTGTTGGGGCCAACGTCCTGACTTTC
few,TRBJ2-7,TRBV11-3,TRBD2,CASSSRTSAVPYEQYF,TGTGCCAGCAGTTCACGGACTAGCGCGGTGCCTTACGAGCAGTACTTC
NA,TRBJ2-1,TRBV5-6,TRBD2,CASSLPAGDYNEQLF,TGTGCCAGCAGCCTCCCAGCGGGAGACTACAATGAGCAGCTCTTC
NA,TRBJ2-3,TRBV19,NA,CARSIGTGLGDTQYF,TGTGCCAGAAGTATAGGTACGGGACTTGGAGATACGCAGTATTTT
many,TRBJ1-5,TRBV7-8,NA,CASSLHRPPSQPQHF,TGTGCCAGCAGCTTACACCGTCCCCCGTCTCAGCCCCAGCATTTT
many,TRBJ2-5,TRBV15,NA,CATSRAGREPQETQYF,TGTGCCACCAGCAGAGCAGGCAGGGAGCCCCAAGAGACCCAGTACTTC
NA,TRBJ2-3,TRBV29-1,NA,CSFYICSSGSPDTQYF,NA
NA,TRBJ2-7,TRBV10-1,TRBD2,CANLIGLAVEQYF,TGCGCCAACCTAATAGGACTAGCAGTCGAGCAGTACTTC
many,TRBJ1-2,TRBV19,TRBD1,CASSYAGQANCGYTF,TGTGCCAGTAGTTATGCCGGACAGGCCAACTGTGGCTACACCTTC
many,TRBJ2-2,TRBV15,NA,CATSRDEGAHTGELFF,TGTGCCACCAGCAGAGATGAAGGGGCCCACACCGGGGAGCTGTTTTTT
NA,TRBJ2-6,TRBV29-1,NA,CSVGLTGANVLTF,TGCAGCGTTGGCCTAACAGGGGCCAACGTCCTGACTTTC
many,TRBJ2-2,TRBV9,TRBD2,CASSLGLAQAGGELFF,TGTGCCAGCAGCCTGGGACTAGCGCAGGCCGGCGGGGAGCTGTTTTTT
many,TRBJ2-3,TRBV10-3,NA,CAIRQRVSTDTQYF,TGTGCCATCAGACAGAGGGTGAGCACAGATACGCAGTATTTT
NA,TRBJ2-2,TRBV6-2/TRBV6-3,TRBD1,CASSYATGHTGELFF,TGTGCCAGCAGTTACGCGACAGGGCATACCGGGGAGCTGTTTTTT
NA,TRBJ1-2,TRBV14,NA,CASSPGRGNTF,TGTGCCAGCAGCCCCGGGAGGGGAAACACCTTC
many,TRBJ1-4,TRBV20-1,TRBD1,CSARRDRDQKLFF,TGCAGTGCTCGCCGGGACAGGGACCAAAAACTGTTTTTT
many,TRBJ1-2,TRBV6-5,TRBD1,CASSYSTTGVYGYTF,TGTGCCAGCAGTTACTCTACGACAGGGGTCTATGGCTACACCTTC
many,TRBJ2-3,TRBV7-2,NA,CASSLSLGGPGGTDTQYF,TGTGCCAGCAGCTTAAGTTTGGGAGGGCCAGGGGGCACAGATACGCAGTATTTT
few,TRBJ2-1,TRBV12-3/TRBV12-4,TRBD2,CASSTRTSGRAGYHREQFF,TGTGCCAGCAGTACCCGGACTAGCGGGAGGGCGGGCTACCACAGGGAGCAGTTCTTC
NA,TRBJ1-4,TRBV7-2,NA,CASSSDRGAYNEKLFF,TGTGCCAGCAGCTCCGATCGGGGGGCCTACAATGAAAAACTGTTTTTT
many,TRBJ1-2,TRBV20-1,NA,CSARDRPRGDYGYTF,TGCAGTGCTAGAGATCGTCCCAGGGGAGACTATGGCTACACCTTC
many,TRBJ2-7,TRBV5-1,TRBD2,CASSYGLAQDEQYF,TGCGCCAGCAGCTACGGACTAGCGCAGGACGAGCAGTACTTC
NA,TRBJ1-2,TRBV24-1,NA,CASSSTPGGTKLLLGYTF,TGTGCCAGCTCATCTACCCCGGGCGGGACCAAGCTGCTCCTTGGCTACACCTTC
many,TRBJ2-5,TRBV6-2/TRBV6-3,TRBD2,CASRPKAGVMRETQYF,TGTGCCAGCAGACCGAAGGCGGGAGTAATGAGAGAGACCCAGTACTTC
many,TRBJ2-2,TRBV7-3,NA,CASSLNWAEAAGELFF,TGTGCCAGCAGCTTAAATTGGGCCGAGGCGGCCGGGGAGCTGTTTTTT